Following are 23 T cell receptor beta chains from one sample sequenced in a study of cytomegalovirus exposure and HLA in healthy donors. The PCR made use of 60 Vbeta and 13 Jbeta primers. Assay: immunoSEQ multiplex PCR; the TCRdb copy retains only in-frame clones and omits some. The sample consists of about 130,000 clones, 65% to 80% of them appearing once. Sample: PBMCs. The receptors derive from a male donor in good health and CMV-seropositive.

Concerning this clone itself: Sequence at one end of the junction differs from germline and may be a read error. Other nucleotide sequences in the sample specify the same CDR3. This chain connects TRBV7-9 to TRBJ2-7, with TRBD1 as a possible D gene (5 bases). The germline V gene has CDR1 SEHNR and CDR2 FQNEAQ (reference sequence). The CDR3 has 12 residues. CDR3 amino acids: CSSSSGSYEQYF. The CDR3 region has the DNA TGTTCCAGCAGCTCAGGGTCCTACGAGCAGTACTTC.

The gene calls are TRBV19 and TRBJ1-3; D remains unclear. V lost 5 bases and J 0 bases, leaving 11 bases between the germline ends. There are 15 residues in the CDR3. The germline CDR1 and CDR2 sequences are LNHDA and SQIVND (reference sequence). The CDR3 DNA is TGTGCCAGTAGTTCGGCGGTTAGCTCTGGAAACACCATATATTTT. Amino acids: CASSSAVSSGNTIYF.

The V call is TRBV5-1, the J call TRBJ1-4; 8 nucleotides align to TRBD1. The CDR3 loop spans 16 amino acids. Per the germline V gene, CDR1 is SGHRS and CDR2 is YFSETQ. Trimming at V came to 2 bases and at J to 4 bases, leaving 7 bases not matched to a gene. The CDR3 nucleotides are TGCGCCAGCAGCTTCTGGGAAGGACAGGGTAATGAAAAACTGTTTTTT. Amino acids: CASSFWEGQGNEKLFF. Using reference TRBV5-1 and TRBJ1-4 for the parts outside the CDR3, the full variable domain is KAGVTQTPRYLIKTRGQQVTLSCSPISGHRSVSWYQQTPGQGLQFLFEYFSETQRNKGNFPGRFSGRQFSNSRSEMNVSTLELGDSALYLCASSFWEGQGNEKLFFGSGTQLSVL.

V gene TRBV19 combines with J gene TRBJ2-5, with TRBD1 matching over 9 bases. After removal of 5 bases from V and 7 bases from J, the junction contained 14 bases not matched to a gene. This CDR3 comprises 16 residues. CDR1 is LNHDA and CDR2 is SQIVND in the germline V gene (reference sequence). The CDR3, as DNA: TGTGCCAGTAGTTCCGATAGGGGACAGGGAGTCTGGACCCAGTACTTC. It specifies CASSSDRGQGVWTQYF.

The CDR3 region is CASSLLAVGYNEQFF. The DNA for the CDR3 is TGTGCCAGCAGCCTGCTCGCGGTAGGCTACAATGAGCAGTTCTTC. The chain has TRBV7-3 and TRBJ2-1; D is unresolved. The CDR3 totals 15 residues. From germline, CDR1 is SGHTA and CDR2 FQGTGA. Trimming pared 5 bases from V and 3 bases from J, leaving 14 bases between.

The chain has TRBV29-1 and TRBJ1-2, with D perhaps matching TRBD1 (5 bases). The germline CDR1 and CDR2 sequences are SQVTM and ANQGSEA. Between the trimmed V and J ends, which lost 6 bases and 5 bases, there was a span of 16 bases. The CDR3 has 13 amino acids. The CDR3: CSVRQTTSYGYTF. CDR3 nucleotide sequence: TGCAGCGTCCGACAGACGACCTCGTATGGCTACACCTTC. Complete variable domain (other parts from reference TRBV29-1 and TRBJ1-2): SAVISQKPSRDICQRGTSLTIQCQVDSQVTMMFWYRQQPGQSLTLIATANQGSEATYESGFVIDKFPISRPNLTFSTLTVSNMSPEDSSIYLCSVRQTTSYGYTFGSGTRLTVV.

This clone was recorded a few times. CDR3 protein: CASSIRTSANEQYF. CDR3 nucleotides: TGTGCCAGCAGTATCCGGACTAGCGCAAACGAGCAGTACTTC. This chain joins TRBV6-5 and TRBJ2-7; TRBD2 matches at 9 bases. The germline gives CDR1 MNHEY, CDR2 SVGAGI. The V gene end was trimmed by 5 bases and the J gene end by 5 bases; junction bases not matched to a gene: 7. There are 14 residues in the CDR3.

This chain connects TRBV27 to TRBJ1-5; maybe TRBD1 (5 bases). This CDR3 has 13 amino acids. V shed 5 bases and J shed 4 bases, with 9 bases lying between them. Germline V gene lookup returns CDR1 MNHEY and CDR2 SMNVEV (reference sequence). The CDR3 sequence is CASSIGGNQPQHF. The CDR3 DNA sequence: TGTGCCAGCAGTATCGGGGGTAATCAGCCCCAGCATTTT.

The V call is TRBV13, the J call TRBJ2-3, with 8 bases that match TRBD2. Germline V lookup: CDR1 PRHDT, CDR2 FYEKMQ (reference sequence). The V gene end was trimmed by 3 bases and the J gene end by 0 bases; junction bases not matched to a gene: 11. The CDR3 spans 18 residues. CDR3 sequence reads: CASSFRAGGNPSTDTQYF. CDR3 DNA sequence: TGTGCCAGCAGCTTCCGTGCGGGGGGAAATCCTAGCACAGATACGCAGTATTTT.

The chain employs TRBV25-1 and TRBJ2-5; D remains ambiguous. CDR1 MGHDK and CDR2 SYGVNS come from the germline V gene. This CDR3 comprises 13 residues. The germline V and J ends were trimmed by 5 bases and 2 bases, with 9 bases remaining between them. CDR3 loop: CASSRADQETQYF. Here the CDR3 DNA reads TGTGCCAGCAGTCGAGCTGATCAAGAGACCCAGTACTTC.

The CDR3 protein is CATSKRAEKLFF. The CDR3 bases are TGTGCCACCAGCAAGAGGGCTGAAAAACTGTTTTTT. The V gene is TRBV15, the J gene TRBJ1-4; D gene uncertain. The CDR3 has 12 amino acids. V lost 4 bases and J 7 bases, leaving 7 bases between the germline ends. The germline gives CDR1 LNHNV, CDR2 YYDKDF (reference sequence).

This clone showed up just a few times. This chain joins TRBV7-8 and TRBJ2-5; no clear D. The germline CDR1 and CDR2 sequences are SGHVS and FQNEAQ. Trimming left V 1 base short and J 5 bases short, with 14 bases between. CDR3 size: 15 residues. DNA for the CDR3: TGTGCCAGCAGCTTAGGAAGTTTTTCGGTTGAGACCCAGTACTTC. Its translation is CASSLGSFSVETQYF.

V and J are TRBV30 and TRBJ1-1, with TRBD1 matching over 8 bases. This CDR3 spans 15 amino acids. V shed 2 bases and J 1 base; nucleotides not matched to a gene: 6. Germline assignment: CDR1 GTSNPN and CDR2 SVGIG (reference sequence). CDR3 coding DNA: TGTGCCTGGAGTACCAAGGGACAGGCGAACACTGAAGCTTTCTTT. This translates into CAWSTKGQANTEAFF.

With respect to this clone: At one boundary the junction diverges from the germline segment, which might be a read error. The chain combines TRBV7-9 with TRBJ1-2; a weak D match, TRBD1 (5 bases). The CDR3 loop spans 11 amino acids. Germline-derived CDR1 and CDR2 are SEHNR and FQNEAQ (reference sequence). CDR3 coding DNA: TGTTCCAGCAGCTTAGACAGTGGCTACACCTTC. Amino acids: CSSSLDSGYTF.

The V and J genes are TRBV7-2 and TRBJ2-1, with a tentative D call TRBD2 (5 bases). The CDR3 has 13 residues. The V and J ends lost 1 base and 9 bases respectively, with 10 bases between them. Germline loops: CDR1 SGHTA, CDR2 FQGNSA. This chain's CDR3 is CASSLVVGAEQFF. Written as DNA, the CDR3 is TGTGCCAGCAGCTTAGTGGTGGGAGCTGAGCAGTTCTTC.

The genes are TRBV7-2 and TRBJ2-5; D not certain. Germline V gives CDR1 SGHTA, CDR2 FQGNSA. Trimming stripped 3 bases from V and 0 bases from J, with 8 bases between. CDR3 length: 14 residues. CDR3: CASSLSPYQETQYF. The CDR3 bases are TGTGCCAGCAGCTTGAGCCCGTACCAAGAGACCCAGTACTTC.

This clone was counted once. The chain combines TRBV5-1 with TRBJ1-3; D perhaps matches TRBD1 (5 bases). The germline gives CDR1 SGHRS, CDR2 YFSETQ. The CDR3 spans 14 residues. Trimming stripped 0 bases from V and 3 bases from J, with 7 bases between. The CDR3 sequence: CASSLEGYGNTIYF. The DNA for the CDR3 is TGCGCCAGCAGCTTGGAGGGGTATGGAAACACCATATATTTT. Based on the CDR3 plus reference TRBV5-1 and TRBJ1-3, the full variable domain is KAGVTQTPRYLIKTRGQQVTLSCSPISGHRSVSWYQQTPGQGLQFLFEYFSETQRNKGNFPGRFSGRQFSNSRSEMNVSTLELGDSALYLCASSLEGYGNTIYFGEGSWLTVV.

This clone has a handful of counts. The sample has other DNA sequences that encode this CDR3 too. The chain links TRBV11-3 to TRBJ2-7, with D possibly matching TRBD1 (5 bases). Trimming left V 4 bases short and J 3 bases short, with 7 bases between. CDR3 length: 12 residues. The germline V gene has CDR1 SGHNT and CDR2 YENEEA. Here the CDR3 reads CASSSDSYEQYF. The CDR3 DNA sequence: TGTGCCAGCAGCTCAGACAGCTACGAGCAGTACTTC.

V is TRBV2 and J is TRBJ2-2; 8 positions agree with TRBD2. With 5 bases clipped from V and 6 bases from J, the junction kept 2 bases outside the gene matches. Germline V gives CDR1 SNHLY, CDR2 FYNNEI. The CDR3 contains 13 residues. The CDR3 loop reads CASSYGRAGELFF. In DNA form, the CDR3 reads TGTGCCAGCAGTTACGGGAGGGCCGGGGAGCTGTTTTTT. The full variable domain, its missing parts supplied by reference TRBV2 and TRBJ2-2, is EPEVTQTPSHQVTQMGQEVILRCVPISNHLYFYWYRQILGQKVEFLVSFYNNEISEKSEIFDDQFSVERPDGSNFTLKIRSTKLEDSAMYFCASSYGRAGELFFGEGSRLTVL.

In DNA, the CDR3 is TGTGCCAGCAGTCCCCGGGACAGGGAATTCTACGAGCAGTACTTC. Its translation is CASSPRDREFYEQYF. The chain employs TRBV6-1 and TRBJ2-7; 9 bases agree with TRBD1. The germline V gene has CDR1 MNHNS and CDR2 SASEGT. J lost 3 bases, V lost 5 bases, and 8 bases had no gene match. This CDR3 contains 15 residues.

The chain recombines TRBV6-1 with TRBJ2-1, with D unclear. Germline V gene sequence: CDR1 MNHNS, CDR2 SASEGT. CDR3 length: 14 residues. V gave up 5 bases and J gave up 5 bases, with 13 bases separating them. Here the CDR3 DNA reads TGTGCCAGCAGTCAGTTGGGCGCAGACAATGAGCAGTTCTTC. Protein product: CASSQLGADNEQFF.

The rearrangement joins TRBV5-1 to TRBJ1-4; TRBD1 might be the D (6 bases). The germline V gene has CDR1 SGHRS and CDR2 YFSETQ. The V end lost 4 bases, the J end lost 3 bases, and 19 bases lay between the germline ends. CDR3 length: 17 residues. CDR3 in DNA: TGCGCCAGCAGCCCTGGACAGTTAGCCCGACCTAATGAAAAACTGTTTTTT. Translation: CASSPGQLARPNEKLFF.

The chain uses TRBV5-4 and TRBJ1-6; TRBD1 matches 7 bases. The CDR3 length is 15 residues. Looked up from germline, CDR1 is SGHNT and CDR2 is YYREEE (reference sequence). With 0 bases clipped from V and 10 bases from J, the junction kept 7 bases outside the gene matches. As DNA, the CDR3 is TGTGCCAGCAGCTTGGTGGCAGGGGGGTCCTCACCCCTCCACTTT. Amino acids: CASSLVAGGSSPLHF. The full variable domain, in which reference TRBV5-4 and TRBJ1-6 provide the parts outside the CDR3, is ETGVTQSPTHLIKTRGQQVTLRCSSQSGHNTVSWYQQALGQGPQFIFQYYREEENGRGNFPPRFSGLQFPNYSSELNVNALELDDSALYLCASSLVAGGSSPLHFGNGTRLTVT.